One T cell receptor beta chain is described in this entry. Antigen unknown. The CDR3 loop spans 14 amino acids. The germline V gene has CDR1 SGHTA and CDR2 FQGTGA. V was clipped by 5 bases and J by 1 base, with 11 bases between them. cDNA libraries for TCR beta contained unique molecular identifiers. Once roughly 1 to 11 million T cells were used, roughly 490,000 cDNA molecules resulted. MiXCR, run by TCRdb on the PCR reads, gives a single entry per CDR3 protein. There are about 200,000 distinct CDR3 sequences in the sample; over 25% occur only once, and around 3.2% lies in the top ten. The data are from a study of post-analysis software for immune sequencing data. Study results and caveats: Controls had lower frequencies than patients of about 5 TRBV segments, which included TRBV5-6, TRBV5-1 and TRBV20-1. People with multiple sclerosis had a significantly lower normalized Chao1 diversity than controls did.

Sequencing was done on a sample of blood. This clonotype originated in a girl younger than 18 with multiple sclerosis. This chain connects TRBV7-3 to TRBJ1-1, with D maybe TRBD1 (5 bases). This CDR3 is CASSPWGPNTEAFF. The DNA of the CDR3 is TGTGCCAGCAGCCCCTGGGGACCGAACACTGAAGCTTTCTTT.